These 29 T cell receptor beta chains share one sample of origin, sequenced in a study of early T cells in non-severe SARS-CoV-2 infection. TCRdb passed the 5' RACE reads through MiXCR, listing each CDR3 protein once. The sample yields roughly 46,000 distinct CDR3 sequences, over 6% seen once. The sequenced sample consisted of whole blood. These receptor sequences come from an adult who was a healthcare worker with PCR-confirmed SARS-CoV-2 infection or an uninfected control (not recorded which).

This clonotype showed up just a few times. This chain links TRBV19 with TRBJ1-2; D is unresolved. CDR3 length: 15 residues. V lost 3 bases, J lost 3 bases, and 14 bases lay in between. Germline values: CDR1 LNHDA, CDR2 SQIVND (reference sequence). The CDR3 bases are TGTGCCAGTAGTATCTCCCTTCCCAGAGACTATGGCTACACCTTC. Translating gives CASSISLPRDYGYTF.

Ten or more counts support this clonotype. V is TRBV28 and J is TRBJ1-5, with 8 bases identical to TRBD1. Trimming at V came to 4 bases and at J to 3 bases, leaving 5 bases not matched to a gene. The CDR3 has 15 amino acids. CDR1 and CDR2 (germline): MDHEN, SYDVKM. The CDR3 sequence: CASSSLQGANQPQHF. The CDR3 nucleotides are TGTGCCAGCAGTTCCCTGCAGGGGGCCAATCAGCCCCAGCATTTT.

This clonotype has more than one count but fewer than ten. The rearrangement joins TRBV19 to TRBJ2-3, with TRBD2 as a possible D gene (5 bases). Deletions cut 7 bases from V and 0 bases from J, with 17 bases between. The CDR3 totals 16 residues. Looked up from germline, CDR1 is LNHDA and CDR2 is SQIVND (reference sequence). The CDR3: CASTPGGTPSTDTQYF. The CDR3 nucleotides are TGTGCCAGTACCCCCGGAGGAACCCCTAGCACAGATACGCAGTATTTT. The full variable domain, rest sourced from reference TRBV19 and TRBJ2-3, is DGGITQSPKYLFRKEGQNVTLSCEQNLNHDAMYWYRQDPGQGLRLIYYSQIVNDFQKGDIAEGYSVSREKKESFPLTVTSAQKNPTAFYLCASTPGGTPSTDTQYFGPGTRLTVL.

This chain joins TRBV29-1 and TRBJ2-7; D may be TRBD1 or TRBD2 (5 bases each). The length of the CDR3 is 13 residues. Germline CDR1 SQVTM, CDR2 ANQGSEA. V lost 1 base and J 3 bases, leaving 10 bases between the germline ends. In DNA form, the CDR3 reads TGCAGCGTTGAAGGCCAGGGAGTCTACGAGCAGTACTTC. Translating it yields CSVEGQGVYEQYF.

In this sample, this clonotype turned up many times. In DNA, the CDR3 is TGTGCCAGCAGCGTAGTGGGGGAAGGGACTGAAGCTTTCTTT. Its translation: CASSVVGEGTEAFF. V gene TRBV9 combines with J gene TRBJ1-1, with D possibly being TRBD1 (5 bases). This CDR3 has 14 amino acids. From germline, CDR1 is SGDLS and CDR2 YYNGEE. V was clipped by 0 bases and J by 5 bases, with 11 bases between them.

There are many counts of this clonotype. V and J are TRBV6-5 and TRBJ2-2; weak D call: TRBD1 (5 bases). CDR3 length: 14 amino acids. V was pared by 8 bases and J by 0 bases, with 10 bases between. In germline, CDR1 is MNHEY, CDR2 SVGAGI. The CDR3 loop is CASCRATNTGELFF. DNA for the CDR3: TGTGCCAGCTGCAGGGCCACGAACACCGGGGAGCTGTTTTTT.

The chain links TRBV18 to TRBJ1-1, with 7 bases fitting TRBD1. CDR3 size: 16 residues. CDR1 and CDR2 (germline): KGHSH, LQKENI. Trimming took 2 bases from V and 4 from J; bases not matched to a gene: 10. The CDR3 sequence is CASSPKARDRVTEAFF. The CDR3 DNA follows: TGTGCCAGCTCACCAAAGGCGCGAGACAGGGTCACTGAAGCTTTCTTT.

V is TRBV6-2 or TRBV6-3 and J is TRBJ1-5; D possibly corresponds to TRBD1 (5 bases). In germline, CDR1 is MNHEY, CDR2 SVGEGT. This CDR3 is 14 amino acids long. Deletions cut 2 bases from V and 2 bases from J, with 7 bases between. This CDR3 reads CASSYGGGNQPQHF. In DNA form, the CDR3 reads TGTGCCAGCAGTTACGGGGGGGGCAATCAGCCCCAGCATTTT.

This clonotype appeared many times. The chain recombines TRBV7-9 with TRBJ2-3; 9 nucleotides line up with TRBD2. The CDR3 is 17 amino acids. CDR1 is SEHNR, CDR2 FQNEAQ, per germline (reference sequence). Germline trimming cut 2 bases from V and 5 bases from J; bases unmatched to any gene: 11. In DNA, the CDR3 is TGTGCCAGCAGCTTAAGCCGGGCTAGCGGGATGAAAGATACGCAGTATTTT. Translation gives CASSLSRASGMKDTQYF. The full variable domain, completed using reference TRBV7-9 and TRBJ2-3, is DTGVSQNPRHKITKRGQNVTFRCDPISEHNRLYWYRQTLGQGPEFLTYFQNEAQLEKSRLLSDRFSAERPKGSFSTLEIQRTEQGDSAMYLCASSLSRASGMKDTQYFGPGTRLTVL.

This chain uses TRBV19 with TRBJ1-5; 9 nucleotides agree with TRBD1. CDR3 size: 15 residues. V was pared by 7 bases and J by 6 bases, with 10 bases of the junction left unmatched. Germline V gene lookup returns CDR1 LNHDA and CDR2 SQIVND (reference sequence). The CDR3 bases are TGTGCCAGTAAAGAACAGGGGGCGAATAGTCAGCCCCAGCATTTT. Translating gives CASKEQGANSQPQHF.

This clonotype was counted many times. J is TRBJ2-3 and V is TRBV6-5, with 7 bases that match TRBD2. Germline V gene sequence: CDR1 MNHEY, CDR2 SVGAGI. J gave up 1 base and V 2 bases, and 3 bases lay outside the gene matches. This CDR3 region has 15 residues. CDR3 region: CASSYQRGGTDTQYF. The CDR3 DNA sequence: TGTGCCAGCAGTTACCAGCGGGGTGGCACAGATACGCAGTATTTT.

This clonotype was observed many times. J is TRBJ2-3 and V is TRBV19; D gene unclear. This CDR3 contains 15 residues. V shed 1 base and J shed 0 bases, with 8 bases lying between them. The V gene's germline CDR1 is LNHDA and CDR2 SQIVND (reference sequence). The CDR3 sequence is CASSIGTGSTDTQYF. Written as DNA, the CDR3 is TGTGCCAGTAGTATAGGAACTGGTAGCACAGATACGCAGTATTTT.

At least ten counts were recorded for this clonotype. The J gene is TRBJ1-2, the V gene TRBV18, with D uncertain. CDR3 length equals 14 residues. Germline CDR1 reads KGHSH; CDR2 reads LQKENI. Trimming stripped 9 bases from V and 4 bases from J, with 18 bases between. The CDR3 sequence is CASQPLGSFYGYTF. The DNA for the CDR3 is TGTGCCAGTCAACCCCTCGGCAGCTTCTATGGCTACACCTTC.

The genes are TRBV5-5 and TRBJ2-7; 7 nucleotides line up with TRBD2. V was pared by 2 bases and J by 4 bases, with 9 bases of the junction left unmatched. The V gene's germline CDR1 is SGHKS and CDR2 YYEKEE (reference sequence). The CDR3 has 15 residues. CDR3 in DNA: TGTGCCAGCAGCTTTAGGGAGGGCCTAAGGTACGAGCAGTACTTC. This translates into CASSFREGLRYEQYF.

J is TRBJ1-5 and V is TRBV30, with TRBD1 as a possible D gene (5 bases). V dropped 0 bases and J dropped 5 bases, with 8 bases sitting between them. Germline CDR1 GTSNPN, CDR2 SVGIG (reference sequence). This CDR3 contains 13 residues. CDR3 sequence reads: CAWSVRGDQPQHF. DNA of the CDR3: TGTGCCTGGAGTGTACGAGGGGATCAGCCCCAGCATTTT.

This clonotype was recorded many times. The chain uses TRBV11-3 and TRBJ2-2; D remains ambiguous. CDR1 and CDR2 (germline): SGHNT, YENEEA. The CDR3 totals 16 residues. V was shortened by 1 base and J by 4 bases, with 13 bases between the two germline ends. In DNA form, the CDR3 reads TGTGCCAGCAGCTTAGTTCCACAGCTCCTCACCGGGGAGCTGTTTTTT. Amino acid sequence: CASSLVPQLLTGELFF.

This clonotype was detected many times. V and J are TRBV6-5 and TRBJ2-5; 7 bases fit TRBD2. J lost 4 bases, V lost 6 bases, and 5 bases had no gene match. The CDR3 totals 13 residues. The V gene's germline CDR1 is MNHEY and CDR2 SVGAGI. CDR3 in amino acids: CASRGGDRETQYF. The CDR3 coding sequence is TGTGCCAGCAGGGGAGGGGATAGAGAGACCCAGTACTTC.

This clonotype was observed at least ten times. V gene TRBV29-1 combines with J gene TRBJ1-4, with a weak D call TRBD1 (6 bases). Per germline, CDR1 SQVTM and CDR2 ANQGSEA. V lost 6 bases to trimming and J lost 6 bases, with 14 bases between them. This CDR3 contains 13 residues. The DNA for the CDR3 is TGCAGCGTCCAGGACAGTTCGGATGAAAAACTGTTTTTT. It yields the protein CSVQDSSDEKLFF.

This clonotype appeared many times. CDR3 amino acids: CASSLSTGGADTQYF. The CDR3 region has the DNA TGTGCCAGCAGCTTATCGACAGGGGGAGCAGATACGCAGTATTTT. The chain carries TRBV7-2 and TRBJ2-3; 9 bases fit TRBD1. The CDR3 sequence is 15 residues long. Germline V lookup: CDR1 SGHTA, CDR2 FQGNSA. J was trimmed by 4 bases and V by 2 bases; bases with no gene match: 4.

V is TRBV7-2 and J is TRBJ2-5; 11 nucleotides line up with TRBD1. The V segment lost 6 bases and the J segment 8 bases; nucleotides outside the gene matches: 11. The CDR3 is made up of 15 amino acids. CDR1 and CDR2 from the germline V gene are SGHTA and FQGNSA. The CDR3 spells CASSQGAGQGVTQYF. For the CDR3, the DNA is TGTGCCAGCAGTCAAGGGGCGGGACAGGGGGTAACCCAGTACTTC. The variable domain in full, with the rest retrieved from reference TRBV7-2 and TRBJ2-5, is GAGVSQSPSNKVTEKGKDVELRCDPISGHTALYWYRQSLGQGLEFLIYFQGNSAPDKSGLPSDRFSAERTGGSVSTLTIQRTQQEDSAVYLCASSQGAGQGVTQYFGPGTRLLVL.

The V call is TRBV18, the J call TRBJ1-6, with 7 bases lining up with TRBD1. Per the germline V gene, CDR1 is KGHSH and CDR2 is LQKENI. There are 15 residues in the CDR3. With 4 bases clipped from V and 7 bases from J, the junction kept 7 bases outside the gene matches. This chain's CDR3 is CASSRRQGENSPLHF. CDR3 sequence (DNA): TGTGCCAGCTCACGAAGACAGGGTGAAAATTCACCCCTCCACTTT.

This clonotype has a handful of counts. V gene TRBV19 combines with J gene TRBJ2-3; D uncertain. Looked up from germline, CDR1 is LNHDA and CDR2 is SQIVND (reference sequence). The V end was cut by 7 bases, the J end by 6 bases, with 8 bases between. The CDR3 length is 11 residues. CDR3 in DNA: TGTGCCAGTATTGCAATGGATACGCAGTATTTT. This gives the protein CASIAMDTQYF.

This clonotype came up a few times. This chain links TRBV7-2 with TRBJ2-5, with a tentative D call TRBD1 (6 bases). This CDR3 contains 16 residues. Germline assignment: CDR1 SGHTA and CDR2 FQGNSA. V lost 4 bases to trimming and J lost 2 bases, with 17 bases between them. CDR3 DNA sequence: TGTGCCAGCAGCTCCCACCCTGACAGGAAACAAGAGACCCAGTACTTC. This codes for CASSSHPDRKQETQYF.

This clonotype is medium-sized by share. This chain joins TRBV30 and TRBJ1-1; the match to TRBD1 covers 9 bases. Per germline, CDR1 GTSNPN and CDR2 SVGIG (reference sequence). V lost 4 bases, J lost 5 bases, and 8 bases stayed unmatched. This CDR3 is 14 amino acids long. The CDR3 spells CAWTFGTGSTEAFF. CDR3 DNA: TGTGCCTGGACCTTCGGGACAGGGTCTACTGAAGCTTTCTTT.

The chain links TRBV19 to TRBJ1-2; D is ambiguous. Germline-derived CDR1 and CDR2 are LNHDA and SQIVND (reference sequence). The CDR3 extends over 11 amino acids. With 5 bases removed from V and 8 bases from J, the gap between germline ends came to 9 bases. CDR3: CASSGGLGYTF. Here the CDR3 DNA reads TGTGCCAGTAGTGGAGGGCTCGGCTACACCTTC.

This chain connects TRBV12-3 or TRBV12-4 to TRBJ1-1, with TRBD1 matching 8 bases. The CDR3 loop spans 12 amino acids. V shed 6 bases, J shed 10 bases, and the junction held 7 bases outside the gene matches. CDR3 residues: CASSLGTGGAFF. Here the CDR3 DNA reads TGTGCCAGCAGCCTCGGGACAGGTGGAGCTTTCTTT.

This clonotype was counted only a few times. This chain joins TRBV7-6 and TRBJ2-7; TRBD1 agrees at 10 bases. In germline, CDR1 is SGHVS, CDR2 FNYEAQ. Trimming at V came to 5 bases and at J to 4 bases, leaving 5 bases not matched to a gene. The CDR3 extends over 14 amino acids. In DNA form, the CDR3 reads TGTGCCAGCAGCCCGGGGACAGGGGTTTACGAGCAGTACTTC. It encodes CASSPGTGVYEQYF.

This clonotype showed up many times. The chain links TRBV4-1 to TRBJ2-1, with 8 nucleotides matching TRBD1. The CDR3 has 15 residues. CDR1 and CDR2 from the germline V gene are MGHRA and YSYEKL. The V gene end was trimmed by 6 bases and the J gene end by 4 bases; junction bases not matched to a gene: 8. The CDR3 reads CASRVAGGAYNEQFF. As DNA, the CDR3 is TGCGCCAGCAGGGTAGCAGGGGGCGCATACAATGAGCAGTTCTTC.

This clonotype has ten or more counts. The gene calls are TRBV9 and TRBJ1-4, with a weak D call TRBD1 (5 bases). Germline V gives CDR1 SGDLS, CDR2 YYNGEE. The CDR3 spans 15 residues. V lost 3 bases and J lost 3, with 12 bases in between. The DNA of the CDR3 is TGTGCCAGCAGCGCAAGCAGGGCCCCTAATGAAAAACTGTTTTTT. It is translated as CASSASRAPNEKLFF.